This T cell receptor beta chain was captured by sequencing in a study of T-cell memory formation after mild COVID-19. The overall study: For the most part, TCR clusters were specific to one donor.

A single record per CDR3 protein comes from TCRdb applying MiXCR to the 5' RACE reads. The sample includes 350,000 to 550,000 distinct CDR3 sequences, over 15% seen only once; the top ten take about 22%. This CDR3 spans 13 amino acids. V lost 0 bases and J lost 5, with 10 bases in between. Germline CDR1 and CDR2: GTSNPN and SVGIG (reference sequence). The receptor was isolated from a young man who had mild COVID-19 (a few samples of this study predate the infection). Cell type and time point are not known. The sample comprised PBMCs or a T cell subset sorted from them (not recorded which). This chain joins TRBV30 and TRBJ2-5; possibly TRBD1 or TRBD2 for D (5 bases each). This chain's CDR3 is CAWSVTGRETQYF. The CDR3 DNA reads as TGTGCCTGGAGTGTAACGGGGCGGGAGACCCAGTACTTC.